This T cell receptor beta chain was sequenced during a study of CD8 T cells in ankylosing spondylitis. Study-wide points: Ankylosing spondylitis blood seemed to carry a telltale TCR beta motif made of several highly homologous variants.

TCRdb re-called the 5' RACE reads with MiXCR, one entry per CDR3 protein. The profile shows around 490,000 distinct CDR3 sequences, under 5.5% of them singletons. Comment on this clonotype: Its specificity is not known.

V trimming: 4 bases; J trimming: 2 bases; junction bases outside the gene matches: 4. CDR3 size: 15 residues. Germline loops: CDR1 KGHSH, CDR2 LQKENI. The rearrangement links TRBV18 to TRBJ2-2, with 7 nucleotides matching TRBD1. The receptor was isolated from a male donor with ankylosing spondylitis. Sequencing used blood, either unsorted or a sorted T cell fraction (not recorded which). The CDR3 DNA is TGTGCCAGCTCACGGGACAGCGAAAACACCGGGGAGCTGTTTTTT. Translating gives CASSRDSENTGELFF.